This paragraph reports one TCR beta chain. Its cognate antigen is unknown. The V gene lost 8 bases and the J gene lost 2 bases, with 13 bases spanning the gap. Looked up from germline, CDR1 is SNHLY and CDR2 is FYNNEI. CDR3 length equals 13 residues. This entry comes from a study of T cell responses to AZD1222 COVID-19 vaccine. Study observations and caveats: The donors showed a predominance of white British ancestry and of females, with possible underestimation of clonal diversity. Only a handful of AZD1222 recipients, several in all, had baseline seropositivity.

Clones were sequenced by immunoSEQ multiplex PCR, and TCRdb holds only the in-frame ones, with some missing. The sample includes around 130,000 clones, about 91% of them seen just once. The receptor comes from an adult in good health. Material: peripheral blood, obtained on day 0 of AZD1222 vaccination. The chain is built from TRBV2 and TRBJ2-7, with D perhaps TRBD1 (6 bases). The CDR3 sequence: CASEDSPTYEQYF. For the CDR3, the DNA is TGTGCCAGCGAGGACAGTCCTACCTACGAGCAGTACTTC.